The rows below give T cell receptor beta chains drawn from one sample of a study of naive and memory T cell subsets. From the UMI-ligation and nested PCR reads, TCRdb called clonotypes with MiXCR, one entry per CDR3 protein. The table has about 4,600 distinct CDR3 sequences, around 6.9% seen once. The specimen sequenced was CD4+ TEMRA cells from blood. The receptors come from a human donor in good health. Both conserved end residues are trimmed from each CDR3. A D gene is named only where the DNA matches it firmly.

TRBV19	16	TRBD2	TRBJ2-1	ASSTRASGLAGLSEQF
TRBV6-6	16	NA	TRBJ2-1	ASSYSLGIGGTGYEQF
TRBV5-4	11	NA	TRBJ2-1	ASSLGDHGEQF
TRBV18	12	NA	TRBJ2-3	ASSQPMGTDTQY
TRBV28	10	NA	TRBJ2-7	ASTMGPHEQY
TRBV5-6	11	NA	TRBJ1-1	ASSLWGLAEAF
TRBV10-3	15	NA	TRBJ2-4	AISESLGQVAKNIQY
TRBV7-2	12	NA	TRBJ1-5	ASSPGASNQPQH
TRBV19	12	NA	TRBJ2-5	ASGSRRAGETQY
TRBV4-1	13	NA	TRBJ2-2	ASSHGLHNTGELF
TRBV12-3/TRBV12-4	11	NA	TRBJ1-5	ASSLSRNQPQH
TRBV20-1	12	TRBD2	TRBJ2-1	SAGGGSSYNEQF
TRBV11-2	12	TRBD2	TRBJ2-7	ASSSGLAGYEQY
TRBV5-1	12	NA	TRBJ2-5	ASSLSQYQETQY
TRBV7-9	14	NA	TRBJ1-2	ASSLFFAGDGGGYT
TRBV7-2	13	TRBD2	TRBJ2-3	ASSAGLAGIDTQY
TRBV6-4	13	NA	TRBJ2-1	ASSHEGGVNNEQF
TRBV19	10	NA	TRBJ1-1	ASFGVYTEAF
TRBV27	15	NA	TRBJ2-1	ASSRSDSPSSYNEQF
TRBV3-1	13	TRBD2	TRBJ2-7	ASSLLLAGAGEQY
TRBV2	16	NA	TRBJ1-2	ASSEEGFLRANNYGYT
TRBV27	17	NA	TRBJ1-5	ASSPSILLTSHSNQPQH
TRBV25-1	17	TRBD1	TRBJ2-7	ASSEAGTGFFDETYEQY
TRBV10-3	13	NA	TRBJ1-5	AISESGSSYQPQH
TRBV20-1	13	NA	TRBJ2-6	SASAGASGANVLT
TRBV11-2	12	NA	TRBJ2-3	ASSPRKGTDTQY
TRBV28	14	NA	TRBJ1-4	ASRTLSRSFSEKLF